A single sample is the source of the 27 T cell receptor beta chains below, sequenced in a study of OX40 agonist ivuxolimab in advanced cancers. Here immunoSEQ multiplex PCR was the method, and the copy in TCRdb shows in-frame clones only, minus some. Here the sample spans 65,000 to 90,000 clones, just under 90% being singletons. The sample in question was CD4+ or CD8+ T cells sorted from blood, obtained in a trial of the OX40 agonist ivuxolimab. The source is an adult with an advanced solid tumor such as melanoma, head and neck, liver or kidney cancer.

V and J are TRBV5-8 and TRBJ2-7, with a weak D call TRBD2 (5 bases). The CDR3 contains 14 residues. V gave up 2 bases and J gave up 4 bases, with 13 bases separating them. Per germline, CDR1 SGHTS and CDR2 YDEGEE. The DNA of the CDR3 is TGTGCCAGCAGCTTTGTGTCGGGGTCGTACGAGCAGTACTTC. Translation gives CASSFVSGSYEQYF.

This chain uses TRBV10-2 with TRBJ1-1; D remains ambiguous. The V gene's germline CDR1 is WSHSY and CDR2 SAAADI. V lost 3 bases and J 3 bases, leaving 8 bases between the germline ends. This CDR3 contains 13 residues. The chain's CDR3 is CASSDVRDTEAFF. The CDR3 DNA is TGCGCCAGCAGTGACGTAAGGGACACTGAAGCTTTCTTT.

The chain couples TRBV27 to TRBJ2-5; TRBD2 matches 7 bases. The CDR3 sequence is 12 residues long. V was pared by 6 bases and J by 2 bases, with 0 bases of the junction left unmatched. Looked up from germline, CDR1 is MNHEY and CDR2 is SMNVEV (reference sequence). CDR3: CASRGGQETQYF. CDR3 DNA sequence: TGTGCCAGCAGGGGAGGGCAAGAGACCCAGTACTTC.

This clone was seen only once. The chain uses TRBV7-8 and TRBJ2-7, with 7 nucleotides matching TRBD2. Germline loops: CDR1 SGHVS, CDR2 FQNEAQ. V gave up 4 bases and J gave up 0 bases; unmatched junction bases: 6. This CDR3 is built from 15 residues. The CDR3 loop reads CASSWELAFSYEQYF. The DNA for the CDR3 is TGTGCCAGCAGCTGGGAACTAGCGTTCTCCTACGAGCAGTACTTC.

The chain is built from TRBV4-1 and TRBJ1-5; weak D call: TRBD1 (6 bases). The CDR3 spans 17 residues. The V end was cut by 6 bases, the J end by 2 bases, with 20 bases between. The germline V gene has CDR1 MGHRA and CDR2 YSYEKL. The CDR3 bases are TGCGCCAGCAGACCGTCAACAGGGTCCGGGGGCAATCAGCCCCAGCATTTT. Translating it yields CASRPSTGSGGNQPQHF.

V gene TRBV28 combines with J gene TRBJ1-5, with 7 bases identical to TRBD1. The ends lost 3 bases at V and 2 bases at J; junction bases unmatched: 4. In germline, CDR1 is MDHEN, CDR2 SYDVKM. The CDR3 runs to 15 residues. The CDR3 loop is CASSFRGLGNQPQHF. CDR3 nucleotides: TGTGCCAGCAGTTTTAGGGGGCTTGGCAATCAGCCCCAGCATTTT.

This chain joins TRBV20-1 and TRBJ2-7; no definite D call. V lost 3 bases and J lost 6, with 6 bases in between. This CDR3 region has 10 residues. The germline CDR1 and CDR2 sequences are DFQATT and SNEGSKA (reference sequence). Here the CDR3 reads CSAREGEQYF. DNA for the CDR3: TGCAGTGCTAGGGAAGGCGAGCAGTACTTC.

The chain couples TRBV6-1 to TRBJ2-7; D call uncertain. V was shortened by 3 bases and J by 2 bases, with 8 bases between the two germline ends. The CDR3 length is 13 residues. Germline V CDR1 and CDR2: MNHNS, SASEGT. Written as DNA, the CDR3 is TGTGCCAGCAGTGATGTGGAAACCTACGAGCAGTACTTC. Protein sequence: CASSDVETYEQYF.

This clone was seen once. The chain has TRBV4-1 and TRBJ1-1; 9 bases line up with TRBD1. V gave up 0 bases and J gave up 1 base; unmatched junction bases: 3. The germline CDR1 and CDR2 sequences are MGHRA and YSYEKL. The length of the CDR3 is 16 residues. The CDR3 loop reads CASSQDGTGKNTEAFF. The CDR3 DNA sequence: TGCGCCAGCAGCCAAGACGGGACAGGGAAGAACACTGAAGCTTTCTTT.

For the CDR3, the DNA is TGTGCCAGCAGTTCCAAGAGAAACTATGGCTACACCTTC. Translation: CASSSKRNYGYTF. The rearrangement links TRBV6-5 to TRBJ1-2; D is ambiguous. This CDR3 comprises 13 residues. Germline V gene lookup returns CDR1 MNHEY and CDR2 SVGAGI. Trimming took off 4 bases at V and 2 bases at J, with 8 bases between the two ends.

The chain couples TRBV7-3 to TRBJ2-1; D not certain. The CDR3 totals 15 residues. CDR1 and CDR2 (germline): SGHTA, FQGTGA. V was clipped by 2 bases and J by 0 bases, with 8 bases between them. The CDR3 DNA follows: TGTGCCAGCAGCTTAGGCTCGAGCTCCTACAATGAGCAGTTCTTC. It yields the protein CASSLGSSSYNEQFF.

The chain links TRBV5-6 to TRBJ2-7; D is unclear. CDR1 and CDR2 (germline): SGHDT, YYEEEE. Trimming left V 0 bases short and J 4 bases short, with 14 bases between. The CDR3 extends over 15 amino acids. In nucleotides, the CDR3 is TGTGCCAGCAGCTTGGAGCGAGGAGCCTTTTACGAGCAGTACTTC. This translates into CASSLERGAFYEQYF. The full variable domain, rest sourced from reference TRBV5-6 and TRBJ2-7, is DAGVTQSPTHLIKTRGQQVTLRCSPKSGHDTVSWYQQALGQGPQFIFQYYEEEERQRGNFPDRFSGHQFPNYSSELNVNALLLGDSALYLCASSLERGAFYEQYFGPGTRLTVT.

The chain joins TRBV7-9 to TRBJ2-7; D possibly corresponds to TRBD2 (6 bases). This CDR3 is built from 15 residues. Trimming cost V 5 bases and J 3 bases, with 17 bases left between them. CDR1 is SEHNR and CDR2 is FQNEAQ in the germline V gene (reference sequence). The CDR3 region is CASSPVGRPGYEQYF. For the CDR3, the DNA is TGTGCCAGCAGCCCAGTGGGGAGGCCCGGCTACGAGCAGTACTTC.

V usage is TRBV7-8 and J usage is TRBJ2-5; the D gene could be TRBD1 or TRBD2 (5 bases each). The J call is in doubt because the DNA end fits TRBJ2-7 better. This CDR3 is 14 amino acids long. CDR1 and CDR2 from the germline V gene are SGHVS and FQNEAQ. The CDR3 region has the DNA TGTGCCAGCAGCTTAGGGGGGATCTCCTACGAGCAGTACTTC. Its translation: CASSLGGISYEQYF.

This rearrangement joins TRBV27 to TRBJ2-1; TRBD2 matches 9 bases. Germline V gives CDR1 MNHEY, CDR2 SMNVEV (reference sequence). The V gene end was trimmed by 2 bases and the J gene end by 9 bases; junction bases not matched to a gene: 8. This CDR3 comprises 15 residues. In DNA form, the CDR3 reads TGTGCCAGCAGTTTACCGCGGGAGGGCCAGAGTGAGCAGTTCTTC. This sequence encodes CASSLPREGQSEQFF.

The chain employs TRBV2 and TRBJ1-1; D remains unclear. The length of the CDR3 is 13 residues. Germline V gene lookup returns CDR1 SNHLY and CDR2 FYNNEI. The germline V and J ends were trimmed by 3 bases and 5 bases, with 10 bases remaining between them. The CDR3 DNA is TGTGCCAGCAGTGATCCCCTTTCGACTGAAGCTTTCTTT. This codes for CASSDPLSTEAFF.

The chain has TRBV6-1 and TRBJ2-5, with 7 bases matching TRBD2. With 3 bases clipped from V and 2 bases from J, the junction kept 3 bases outside the gene matches. The CDR3 consists of 14 residues. Germline V gene lookup returns CDR1 MNHNS and CDR2 SASEGT. The CDR3 protein is CASSEWGGQETQYF. The CDR3 nucleotides are TGTGCCAGCAGTGAGTGGGGGGGTCAAGAGACCCAGTACTTC.

This rearrangement joins TRBV27 to TRBJ2-6; TRBD2 aligns across 7 bases. The V gene end was trimmed by 6 bases and the J gene end by 2 bases; junction bases not matched to a gene: 13. The CDR3 extends over 18 amino acids. CDR1 and CDR2 (germline): MNHEY, SMNVEV (reference sequence). CDR3 sequence: CASSTADGGRAGANVLTF. In nucleotides, the CDR3 is TGTGCCAGCAGCACAGCTGACGGGGGGAGGGCTGGGGCCAACGTCCTGACTTTC.

The rearrangement uses TRBV7-9 and TRBJ2-7; D unclear. V lost 4 bases to trimming and J lost 2 bases, with 0 bases between them. The CDR3 totals 10 residues. Per the germline V gene, CDR1 is SEHNR and CDR2 is FQNEAQ (reference sequence). CDR3 sequence: CASSSYEQYF. The CDR3 DNA follows: TGTGCCAGCAGCTCCTACGAGCAGTACTTC.

V and J are TRBV10-3 and TRBJ1-1; no clear D gene. V was pared by 6 bases and J by 5 bases, with 16 bases between. This CDR3 contains 14 residues. Germline lookup yields CDR1 ENHRY and CDR2 SYGVKD. CDR3 bases: TGTGCCATCAGCCGCCCCGAGGGCGGGACTGAAGCTTTCTTT. It specifies CAISRPEGGTEAFF.

The chain carries TRBV11-2 and TRBJ2-3; TRBD1 matches at 7 bases. The CDR3 contains 13 residues. The ends lost 1 base at V and 9 bases at J; junction bases unmatched: 4. Germline-derived CDR1 and CDR2 are SGHAT and FQNNGV. The CDR3: CASSLGTGETQYF. The CDR3 DNA reads as TGTGCCAGCAGCTTAGGAACAGGGGAGACGCAGTATTTT.

The rearrangement links TRBV7-8 to TRBJ2-3, with 7 bases lining up with TRBD1. The CDR3 totals 16 residues. With V trimmed by 5 bases and J by 6 bases, 14 bases remained unmatched. Germline CDR1 is SGHVS and CDR2 is FQNEAQ. The CDR3 DNA is TGTGCCAGCAGCGCCGCAGGAAGGGGGCGCAGTGATACGCAGTATTTT. It specifies CASSAAGRGRSDTQYF.

This chain uses TRBV19 with TRBJ2-1; tentatively, D is TRBD1 (6 bases). CDR1 is LNHDA and CDR2 is SQIVND in the germline V gene (reference sequence). The CDR3 spans 14 residues. The V end lost 3 bases, the J end lost 8 bases, and 14 bases lay between the germline ends. The CDR3 protein is CASSIIDRTDEQFF. DNA for the CDR3: TGTGCCAGTAGTATCATTGACAGGACGGATGAGCAGTTCTTC.

The chain employs TRBV2 and TRBJ2-1; 7 positions agree with TRBD2. The CDR3 has 12 residues. Germline V gene data show CDR1 as SNHLY and CDR2 as FYNNEI. Trimming at V came to 6 bases and at J to 6 bases, leaving 2 bases not matched to a gene. CDR3 residues: CASRGRANEQFF. Here the CDR3 DNA reads TGTGCCAGCAGGGGGAGGGCCAATGAGCAGTTCTTC.

The sample holds one count of this clone. The chain couples TRBV27 to TRBJ2-7, with a weak D call TRBD2 (6 bases). V was cut by 5 bases and J by 3 bases, with 14 bases left in between. CDR3 length: 14 residues. Germline CDR1 reads MNHEY; CDR2 reads SMNVEV (reference sequence). CDR3 in DNA: TGTGCCAGCAGTGACATAGCGGCTTTCTACGAGCAGTACTTC. Protein: CASSDIAAFYEQYF.

The chain carries TRBV7-8 and TRBJ2-2; TRBD1 matches 7 bases. The V segment lost 3 bases and the J segment 1 base; nucleotides outside the gene matches: 23. Germline V gives CDR1 SGHVS, CDR2 FQNEAQ. CDR3 length: 22 residues. CDR3 protein: CASSFDRAKILAGRVNTGELFF. DNA for the CDR3: TGTGCCAGCAGCTTCGACAGGGCGAAAATCCTCGCAGGAAGGGTGAACACCGGGGAGCTGTTTTTT.

This chain uses TRBV5-1 with TRBJ2-1; D unresolved. Germline loops: CDR1 SGHRS, CDR2 YFSETQ. Between the trimmed V and J ends, which lost 0 bases and 3 bases, there was a span of 10 bases. This CDR3 has 15 residues. Written as DNA, the CDR3 is TGCGCCAGCAGCTTGGCGCAAGGAATCTACAATGAGCAGTTCTTC. This encodes CASSLAQGIYNEQFF. The entire variable domain, with the rest obtained from reference TRBV5-1 and TRBJ2-1, is as follows: KAGVTQTPRYLIKTRGQQVTLSCSPISGHRSVSWYQQTPGQGLQFLFEYFSETQRNKGNFPGRFSGRQFSNSRSEMNVSTLELGDSALYLCASSLAQGIYNEQFFGPGTRLTVL.